This T cell receptor (beta chain) was observed in a study of regulatory T cells in long-lasting Graves disease. This clonotype was counted a single time. It may be a read error: a sequence one base away is much more abundant. Arm-PCR of CDR3 regions and iRepertoire HTBI primers were the basis on which TCR beta libraries were built. Each CDR3 protein is one row after TCRdb ran MiXCR on the multiplex PCR reads. The sample yields about 330,000 distinct CDR3 sequences, around 15% seen once. Germline V CDR1 and CDR2: SGHNT, YENEEA. V was cut by 4 bases and J by 4 bases, with 22 bases left in between. This CDR3 spans 17 amino acids. As to time point: newly diagnosed GD, antithyroid drugs for less than 3 months. Extracted PBMC RNA gave rise to the TCR library. In this cohort, patients came from an endocrinology department located in Xi'an, China. The sample also formed part of further work on T cells in Graves' hyperthyroidism and ophthalmopathy. This second report adds: Used for diagnoses were clinical symptoms, serum thyroxine and TRAb, thyroid ultrasound and orbital computed tomography. Using the HTBI primer set, a first-round RT-PCR was run on the TCR CDR3.

The sequence derives from a woman between 18 and 29 years old with Graves disease. Sequenced here: peripheral blood mononuclear cells (PBMCs), sampled at new diagnosis, from a patient treated with antithyroid drugs. The chain employs TRBV11-3 and TRBJ2-5, with TRBD1 as a possible D gene (6 bases). In DNA form, the CDR3 reads TGTGCCAGCAGCTCAGGGGCTGATTACAGACCTCGAGAGACCCAGTACTTC. It specifies CASSSGADYRPRETQYF.